This T cell receptor beta chain was sequenced during a study of cytomegalovirus exposure and HLA in healthy donors. Findings of the study overall: Reportedly, cytomegalovirus status was diagnosed with high sensitivity and specificity. A list of roughly 180 TCR beta chains associated with cytomegalovirus was given.

Points on this clone: Antigen specificity is unknown.

Germline CDR1 reads LGHNT; CDR2 reads FRNRAP. Trimming pared 0 bases from V and 4 bases from J, leaving 15 bases between. The CDR3 covers 16 residues. Separate from the roughly 710-subject first cohort, the roughly 130-subject validation cohort was the one that the donors belonged to. Clones were sequenced by immunoSEQ multiplex PCR, and TCRdb holds only the in-frame ones, with some missing. Found here are about 140,000 clones, roughly 79% of them singletons; the top ten hold 25% to 30%. The J gene is TRBJ1-2, the V gene TRBV12-5, with D maybe TRBD1 (6 bases). This sequence was found in a man aged 25 to 40 in good health and CMV-seropositive. Input material: PBMCs. The CDR3 sequence is CASGLVLGGRVYGYTF. For the CDR3, the DNA is TGTGCTAGTGGTTTGGTACTGGGGGGGCGCGTCTATGGCTACACCTTC.